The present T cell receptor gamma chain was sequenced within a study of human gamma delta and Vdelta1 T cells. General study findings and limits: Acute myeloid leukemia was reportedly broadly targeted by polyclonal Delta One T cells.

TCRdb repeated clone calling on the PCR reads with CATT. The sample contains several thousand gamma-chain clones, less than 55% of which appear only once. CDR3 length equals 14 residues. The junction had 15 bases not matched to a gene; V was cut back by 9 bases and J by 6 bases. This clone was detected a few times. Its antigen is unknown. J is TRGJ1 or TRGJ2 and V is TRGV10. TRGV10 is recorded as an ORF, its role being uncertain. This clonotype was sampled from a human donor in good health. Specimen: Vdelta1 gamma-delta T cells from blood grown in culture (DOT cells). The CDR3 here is CAACPLVFSYKKLF. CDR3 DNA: TGTGCTGCGTGTCCTTTAGTTTTCAGTTATAAGAAACTCTTT.